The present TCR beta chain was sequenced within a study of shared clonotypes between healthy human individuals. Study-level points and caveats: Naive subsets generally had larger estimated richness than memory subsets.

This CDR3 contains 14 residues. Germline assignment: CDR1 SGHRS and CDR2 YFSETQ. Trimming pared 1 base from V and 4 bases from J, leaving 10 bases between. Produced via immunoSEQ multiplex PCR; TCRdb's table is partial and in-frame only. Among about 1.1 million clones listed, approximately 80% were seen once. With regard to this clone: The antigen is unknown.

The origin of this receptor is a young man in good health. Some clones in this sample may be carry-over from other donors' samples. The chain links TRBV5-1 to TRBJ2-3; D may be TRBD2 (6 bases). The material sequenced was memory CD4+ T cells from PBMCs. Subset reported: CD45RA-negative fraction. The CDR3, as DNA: TGCGCCAGCAGCTTGCGGGAGCGCGCAGATACGCAGTATTTT. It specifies CASSLRERADTQYF.